This passage covers 29 T cell receptor beta chains from one sample sequenced in a study of T-cell reconstitution after alpha-beta-depleted transplantation in children. Unique molecular identifiers were used in preparing the TCRbeta library. TCRdb re-derived calls from the PCR reads in MiXCR, one entry per CDR3 protein. The table records a few hundred thousand distinct CDR3 sequences, 10% of them present only once. This specimen was PBMCs from the stem cell graft donor, taken from the stem cell graft. The receptors come from a human donor who donated a stem cell graft to a child with acute lymphoblastic leukemia.

This clonotype was observed many times. J is TRBJ2-1 and V is TRBV12-3 or TRBV12-4; 13 nucleotides match TRBD2. V lost 6 bases, J lost 9 bases, and 5 bases stayed unmatched. This CDR3 is built from 14 residues. The CDR3 DNA follows: TGTGCCAGCAGACCCGGACTAGCGGGAGCTGAGCAGTTCTTC. It encodes CASRPGLAGAEQFF.

The chain carries TRBV12-3 or TRBV12-4 and TRBJ2-3; TRBD1 or TRBD2 may be the D gene (5 bases each). V shed 4 bases and J shed 1 base, with 15 bases lying between them. The length of the CDR3 is 16 residues. CDR3 coding DNA: TGTGCCAGCAGTTCACCCAGGGTGGAGGGCACAGATACGCAGTATTTT. This gives the protein CASSSPRVEGTDTQYF.

There are many counts of this clonotype. The chain is built from TRBV6-5 and TRBJ1-1, with a weak D call TRBD1 (5 bases). CDR3 length: 13 residues. The germline CDR1 and CDR2 sequences are MNHEY and SVGAGI. With 4 bases removed from V and 2 bases from J, the gap between germline ends came to 8 bases. CDR3 coding DNA: TGTGCCAGCAGTTCGACAGAAAACACTGAAGCTTTCTTT. Its translation: CASSSTENTEAFF.

This chain links TRBV7-2 with TRBJ1-4; D remains ambiguous. The V gene lost 4 bases and the J gene lost 5 bases, with 14 bases spanning the gap. CDR3 size: 15 residues. Germline V gives CDR1 SGHTA, CDR2 FQGNSA. CDR3 DNA sequence: TGTGCCAGCAGCTCCCGCGGAGGTACCAATGAAAAACTGTTTTTT. The encoded protein is CASSSRGGTNEKLFF.

The rearrangement uses TRBV12-5 and TRBJ2-7; D is undetermined. V gave up 5 bases and J gave up 3 bases, with 17 bases separating them. The CDR3 is 15 amino acids. Germline CDR1 is LGHNT and CDR2 is FRNRAP. The DNA of the CDR3 is TGTGCTAGTGGTATCCCCGGTGTGGGAAACTACGAGCAGTACTTC. Residues: CASGIPGVGNYEQYF.

V gene TRBV4-3 combines with J gene TRBJ1-2; no clear D gene. Germline-derived CDR1 and CDR2 are LGHNA and YSLEER. V gave up 0 bases and J gave up 8 bases, with 13 bases separating them. The CDR3 contains 14 residues. This CDR3 reads CASSQDGRVGGYTF. As DNA, the CDR3 is TGCGCCAGCAGCCAAGATGGAAGGGTCGGAGGCTACACCTTC.

The rearrangement uses TRBV6-1 and TRBJ1-3; no reliable D call. CDR3 length: 13 residues. Germline values: CDR1 MNHNS, CDR2 SASEGT. Trimming shortened V by 4 bases and J by 0 bases, and 4 bases separated the two germline ends. As DNA, the CDR3 is TGTGCCAGCAGTGTGTACTCTGGAAACACCATATATTTT. This sequence encodes CASSVYSGNTIYF.

The chain links TRBV7-9 to TRBJ2-5; D not resolved. The V and J ends lost 7 bases and 0 bases respectively, with 3 bases between them. The CDR3 runs to 11 residues. Germline V gives CDR1 SEHNR, CDR2 FQNEAQ (reference sequence). The CDR3 reads CASNNQETQYF. Written as DNA, the CDR3 is TGTGCCAGCAATAACCAAGAGACCCAGTACTTC.

The chain couples TRBV20-1 to TRBJ2-5, with D uncertain. The germline gives CDR1 DFQATT, CDR2 SNEGSKA (reference sequence). The CDR3 runs to 13 residues. Trimming stripped 3 bases from V and 0 bases from J, with 8 bases between. The CDR3 reads CSASSSDQETQYF. In DNA form, the CDR3 reads TGCAGTGCTAGTTCCTCGGACCAAGAGACCCAGTACTTC.

CDR3 sequence (DNA): TGTGCCACCAGCAGTCGTAGGGCGGCCCAGTACTTC. Residues: CATSSRRAAQYF. V is TRBV15 and J is TRBJ2-5; D gene ambiguous. The V and J ends lost 3 bases and 9 bases respectively, with 11 bases between them. The CDR3 runs 12 residues. Germline V gives CDR1 LNHNV, CDR2 YYDKDF (reference sequence).

The chain uses TRBV10-3 and TRBJ2-3, with 7 nucleotides matching TRBD2. The V and J ends lost 5 bases and 2 bases, in that order; junction bases with no gene match: 4. Germline CDR1 and CDR2: ENHRY and SYGVKD. The CDR3 sequence is 14 residues long. The chain's CDR3 is CAISSGELTDTQYF. The CDR3 coding sequence is TGTGCCATCAGTAGCGGGGAGCTCACAGATACGCAGTATTTT.

This clonotype has only a few counts. This CDR3 is CASSFGQLDMNSPLHF. The CDR3, as DNA: TGTGCCAGCAGTTTCGGGCAGTTGGATATGAATTCACCCCTCCACTTT. The chain recombines TRBV12-3 or TRBV12-4 with TRBJ1-6; no clear D gene. This CDR3 comprises 16 residues. Trimming took 3 bases from V and 7 from J, leaving 16 bases between them.

This clonotype was observed a few times. V gene TRBV20-1 combines with J gene TRBJ2-6; D not certain. The CDR3 contains 13 residues. The germline V and J ends were trimmed by 5 bases and 1 base, with 6 bases remaining between them. Germline CDR1 and CDR2: DFQATT and SNEGSKA (reference sequence). The DNA of the CDR3 is TGCAGTGCTGTCCTTTCTGGGGCCAACGTCCTGACTTTC. It specifies CSAVLSGANVLTF.

This clonotype was seen at least ten times. The chain is built from TRBV7-9 and TRBJ2-1; D is tentatively TRBD1 or TRBD2 (6 bases each). The germline V gene encodes CDR1 SEHNR and CDR2 FQNEAQ (reference sequence). This CDR3 comprises 15 residues. Trimming cost V 4 bases and J 4 bases, with 14 bases left between them. CDR3 residues: CASSSPTGAYNEQFF. The CDR3 region has the DNA TGTGCCAGCAGCTCCCCCACGGGGGCTTACAATGAGCAGTTCTTC.

This clonotype occurred a few times. The chain combines TRBV10-3 with TRBJ1-6, with D uncertain. The V gene's germline CDR1 is ENHRY and CDR2 SYGVKD. Trimming stripped 0 bases from V and 5 bases from J, with 17 bases between. This CDR3 has 18 amino acids. This CDR3 is CAISESIRALMDNSPLHF. The CDR3 DNA follows: TGTGCCATCAGTGAGTCGATTAGGGCTCTTATGGATAATTCACCCCTCCACTTT.

This chain links TRBV3-1 with TRBJ2-1; 10 bases agree with TRBD2. From germline, CDR1 is LGHDT and CDR2 YNNKEL (reference sequence). This CDR3 comprises 15 residues. Trimming took 11 bases from V and 5 from J; bases not matched to a gene: 12. This chain's CDR3 is CACSHLAGVNNEQFF. The DNA of the CDR3 is TGTGCCTGCTCCCACCTAGCGGGAGTTAACAATGAGCAGTTCTTC.

Ten or more counts support this clonotype. V is TRBV5-1 and J is TRBJ2-3; D not resolved. V was shortened by 0 bases and J by 2 bases, with 10 bases between the two germline ends. The CDR3 runs to 15 residues. CDR1 is SGHRS and CDR2 is YFSETQ in the germline V gene. The CDR3 here is CASSLDELFTDTQYF. CDR3 DNA sequence: TGCGCCAGCAGCTTGGACGAGCTATTCACAGATACGCAGTATTTT. The full variable domain, completed using reference TRBV5-1 and TRBJ2-3, is KAGVTQTPRYLIKTRGQQVTLSCSPISGHRSVSWYQQTPGQGLQFLFEYFSETQRNKGNFPGRFSGRQFSNSRSEMNVSTLELGDSALYLCASSLDELFTDTQYFGPGTRLTVL.

The V call is TRBV3-1, the J call TRBJ2-3; perhaps D is TRBD1 or TRBD2 (5 bases each). Per germline, CDR1 LGHDT and CDR2 YNNKEL (reference sequence). Trimming stripped 5 bases from V and 6 bases from J, with 18 bases between. The CDR3 consists of 15 residues. The CDR3 region is CASSYGGQGFDTQYF. For the CDR3, the DNA is TGTGCCAGCAGCTACGGAGGTCAGGGCTTCGATACGCAGTATTTT.

The chain carries TRBV20-1 and TRBJ2-3; 9 nucleotides line up with TRBD2. CDR1 and CDR2 (germline): DFQATT, SNEGSKA (reference sequence). The CDR3 totals 13 residues. The CDR3, as DNA: TGCAGCTTCGCTAGCGGGGTTGTAGATACGCAGTATTTT. Protein product: CSFASGVVDTQYF.

This chain joins TRBV20-1 and TRBJ2-7, with 7 bases matching TRBD2. Germline V lookup: CDR1 DFQATT, CDR2 SNEGSKA (reference sequence). Trimming took 5 bases from V and 5 from J; bases not matched to a gene: 12. The CDR3 is 14 amino acids. The CDR3 loop reads CSAPYGGSSNEQYF. CDR3 nucleotides: TGCAGTGCTCCGTATGGCGGGAGTTCTAACGAGCAGTACTTC.

This clonotype was observed many times. It is likely a read error, because the conserved phenylalanine at the end of the CDR3 is missing. No DNA is shown, since the ends of the CDR3 on it are uncertain; the CDR3 is the one TCRdb lists. This chain connects TRBV4-2 to TRBJ2-3; the table's D call, TRBD1, was not checked against the DNA. Germline CDR1 and CDR2: LGHNA and YNFKEQ. From its first to its last residue, the CDR3 has 12 amino acids. CDR3 sequence: CASSQGGRRHLR.

Ten or more counts support this clonotype. J is TRBJ2-4 and V is TRBV20-1; 7 bases align to TRBD2. Germline loops: CDR1 DFQATT, CDR2 SNEGSKA (reference sequence). Losses at the gene ends were 0 bases for V and 0 bases for J; bases not matched to a gene: 8. The CDR3 spans 17 residues. CDR3 nucleotide sequence: TGCAGTGCTAGAGATCCTCTAGCGGTACTAGCCAAAAACATTCAGTACTTC. Translating gives CSARDPLAVLAKNIQYF.

In its sample, this clonotype was seen a few times. The J gene is TRBJ1-4, the V gene TRBV5-1, with 12 bases matching TRBD1. The CDR3 has 15 residues. Germline V gives CDR1 SGHRS, CDR2 YFSETQ. Trimming cost V 4 bases and J 7 bases; bases outside gene matches: 5. The CDR3 here is CASSPGTGGSEKLFF. The CDR3, as DNA: TGCGCCAGCAGCCCGGGGACAGGGGGCAGTGAAAAACTGTTTTTT.

The chain carries TRBV7-9 and TRBJ1-2, with 12 bases identical to TRBD1. The CDR3 runs 16 residues. V dropped 7 bases and J dropped 8; count of bases not matched to a gene: 14. Germline lookup yields CDR1 SEHNR and CDR2 FQNEAQ (reference sequence). CDR3 protein: CASKKPPGQGAGGYTF. In nucleotides, the CDR3 is TGTGCCAGCAAAAAACCTCCGGGACAGGGGGCCGGAGGCTACACCTTC.

This clonotype was recorded a few times. The rearrangement links TRBV29-1 to TRBJ2-2; TRBD1 agrees at 7 bases. Germline CDR1 is SQVTM and CDR2 is ANQGSEA. There are 15 residues in the CDR3. V was clipped by 4 bases and J by 0 bases; unmatched bases: 5. In DNA, the CDR3 is TGCAGCGTTGTAAGGGGGCTCGCGAACACCGGGGAGCTGTTTTTT. This translates into CSVVRGLANTGELFF.

The chain has TRBV5-1 and TRBJ1-2; 7 bases map to TRBD1. CDR3 length: 15 amino acids. Per the germline V gene, CDR1 is SGHRS and CDR2 is YFSETQ. Trimming at V came to 4 bases and at J to 3 bases, leaving 9 bases not matched to a gene. DNA for the CDR3: TGCGCCAGCAGCCAAGACAGGGCGTGGGACTATGGCTACACCTTC. Encoded protein: CASSQDRAWDYGYTF.

This clonotype showed up many times. This chain joins TRBV12-3 or TRBV12-4 and TRBJ1-2; no clear D. The V end lost 6 bases, the J end lost 0 bases, and 8 bases lay between the germline ends. CDR3 size: 13 residues. CDR3 coding DNA: TGTGCCAGCAGCCCCGGAGCTAACTATGGCTACACCTTC. Protein sequence: CASSPGANYGYTF.

This clonotype has only a few counts. Written as DNA, the CDR3 is TGCGCCAGCAGCTATTCGGGACAGGGAATCAATGAGCAGTTCTTC. Protein: CASSYSGQGINEQFF. This rearrangement joins TRBV5-1 to TRBJ2-1; TRBD1 aligns across 9 bases. Trimming at V came to 3 bases and at J to 6 bases, leaving 7 bases not matched to a gene. Germline CDR1 and CDR2: SGHRS and YFSETQ. The CDR3 contains 15 residues.

This clonotype showed up many times. This chain uses TRBV12-3 or TRBV12-4 with TRBJ2-7; TRBD1 might be the D (6 bases). Trimming left V 6 bases short and J 2 bases short, with 11 bases between. The length of the CDR3 is 13 residues. CDR3 residues: CASSNRVTYEQYF. CDR3 bases: TGTGCCAGCAGCAACAGGGTAACCTACGAGCAGTACTTC.